This T cell receptor beta chain was recovered during a study of cytomegalovirus exposure and HLA in healthy donors. Study outcomes and limitations: According to a subsequent analysis, TCR clusters identified in the first cohort showed a tendency to co-occur across the 110 or so validation repertoires.

Germline V gene lookup returns CDR1 MRHNA and CDR2 SNTAGT. The CDR3 has 15 residues. The trim removed 0 bases at V and 8 bases at J, leaving 3 bases unmatched. The data were produced by immunoSEQ multiplex PCR, yet TCRdb's version contains in-frame clones alone and is incomplete. The repertoire holds roughly 50,000 clones, with 93% as singletons. As concerns this clone: Its matching antigen is unknown.

Sequenced input: PBMCs. This chain connects TRBV6-4 to TRBJ2-1; 11 positions agree with TRBD2. The TCR comes from a woman aged 18-29 years in good health and CMV-seropositive. CDR3 region: CASSDSSGGAYEQFF. In DNA form, the CDR3 reads TGTGCCAGCAGTGACTCTAGCGGGGGGGCGTATGAGCAGTTCTTC.